The clone carrying this T cell receptor (beta chain) came up once. Its antigen is undetermined. This specimen belongs to a study of T cell responses to AZD1222 COVID-19 vaccine. General observations from the study: The CD4 TCRs associated with vaccination extended across spike and predominated at 160-218 and 743-854. No repertoire was sampled before or during the peak T cell response, only after it.

Sequenced by immunoSEQ multiplex PCR; TCRdb stores in-frame clones only, minus some. The data contain 77,000 or so clones, around 93% of them singletons. Specimen: peripheral blood, collected 28 days after the second AZD1222 dose. The receptor comes from an adult who received the AZD1222 COVID-19 vaccine.

The CDR3 reads CASSPRDFTNTGELFF. The CDR3 region has the DNA TGTGCCAGCAGTCCTAGGGACTTTACCAACACCGGGGAGCTGTTTTTT. The gene calls are TRBV2 and TRBJ2-2, with D perhaps TRBD2 (6 bases). The CDR3 sequence is 16 residues long. Deletions cut 5 bases from V and 2 bases from J, with 15 bases between. From germline, CDR1 is SNHLY and CDR2 FYNNEI.